The 24 T cell receptor beta chains in this list originate from one sample, sequenced in a study of response to subunit inactivated influenza vaccine. One entry per CDR3 protein results from TCRdb running MiXCR on the RT-PCR reads. This sample carries around 850,000 distinct CDR3 sequences, about a fifth of them seen once, and the ten largest clones take roughly 10%. Source: PBMCs from blood, taken approximately 5 days after vaccination. The receptors come from a man aged 45 to 65 who received an inactivated influenza vaccine.

In this sample, this clonotype turned up many times. The chain is built from TRBV6-2 or TRBV6-3 and TRBJ2-1; a weak D match, TRBD1 (6 bases). Germline-derived CDR1 and CDR2 are MNHEY and SVGEGT. Between the trimmed V and J ends, which lost 4 bases and 1 base, there was a span of 8 bases. The CDR3 consists of 14 residues. The CDR3 reads CASSSTGSYNEQFF. The CDR3 nucleotides read TGTGCCAGCAGTTCAACAGGGTCCTACAATGAGCAGTTCTTC.

This clonotype was counted a few times. The chain recombines TRBV7-9 with TRBJ2-3; D possibly corresponds to TRBD2 (7 bases). The ends were cut back, 8 bases at V and 1 base at J, with 22 bases in the middle. The germline V gene has CDR1 SEHNR and CDR2 FQNEAQ (reference sequence). The CDR3 extends over 17 amino acids. CDR3 sequence reads: CASRGAQGTARTDTQYF. As DNA, the CDR3 is TGTGCCAGCCGGGGGGCGCAGGGAACTGCCCGCACAGATACGCAGTATTTT.

The CDR3 loop is CASSGPGQGAYEQYF. The CDR3 region has the DNA TGTGCCAGCAGTGGACCGGGACAGGGGGCCTACGAGCAGTACTTC. The chain links TRBV12-3 or TRBV12-4 to TRBJ2-7; 11 bases match TRBD1. This CDR3 is 15 amino acids long. The ends lost 5 bases at V and 2 bases at J; junction bases unmatched: 5.

This clonotype was found a few times. The V and J genes are TRBV29-1 and TRBJ1-3; D is perhaps TRBD1 (5 bases). V was cut by 7 bases and J by 0 bases, with 13 bases left in between. CDR1 and CDR2 (germline): SQVTM, ANQGSEA. This CDR3 has 14 residues. This chain's CDR3 is CSAQPGTSGNTIYF. CDR3 coding DNA: TGCAGCGCCCAGCCCGGGACCTCTGGAAACACCATATATTTT.

This clonotype has ten or more counts. This chain joins TRBV3-1 and TRBJ1-1; D is possibly TRBD1 (5 bases). Germline V gene data show CDR1 as LGHDT and CDR2 as YNNKEL (reference sequence). Trimming took 2 bases from V and 10 from J, leaving 17 bases between them. The CDR3 runs 14 residues. CDR3 DNA: TGTGCCAGCAGCCAAAACCGGCAGGGCAGATCAGCTTTCTTT. This translates into CASSQNRQGRSAFF.

In nucleotides, the CDR3 is TGCGCCAGCAGTGACAGGGTGTTAGGAGATACGCAGTATTTT. Its protein product is CASSDRVLGDTQYF. The chain uses TRBV10-1 and TRBJ2-3; D might be TRBD1 (5 bases). Trimming took off 3 bases at V and 5 bases at J, with 12 bases between the two ends. The CDR3 has 14 residues. The V gene's germline CDR1 is WNHNN and CDR2 SYGVQD (reference sequence).

This clonotype was recorded at least ten times. The chain is built from TRBV5-1 and TRBJ2-2; D may be TRBD2 (5 bases). Per germline, CDR1 SGHRS and CDR2 YFSETQ. The CDR3 has 17 residues. The germline V and J ends were trimmed by 1 base and 6 bases, with 19 bases remaining between them. The CDR3 here is CASSLTGSPGISGELFF. The CDR3 DNA reads TGCGCCAGCAGCTTGACCGGGTCCCCGGGGATTTCCGGGGAGCTGTTTTTT.

Only a few counts were recorded for this clonotype. The V gene is TRBV29-1, the J gene TRBJ1-1; the D gene is possibly TRBD1 (6 bases). The CDR3 consists of 12 residues. Trimming pared 5 bases from V and 0 bases from J, leaving 7 bases between. Looked up from germline, CDR1 is SQVTM and CDR2 is ANQGSEA. The CDR3 spells CSVRGVNTEAFF. As DNA, the CDR3 is TGCAGCGTTAGGGGGGTGAACACTGAAGCTTTCTTT.

This clonotype was recorded many times. The chain uses TRBV10-3 and TRBJ2-7, with TRBD1 matching over 10 bases. V was clipped by 5 bases and J by 0 bases; unmatched bases: 7. The CDR3 has 16 residues. Germline CDR1 reads ENHRY; CDR2 reads SYGVKD. The chain's CDR3 is CAISFSGTGASYEQYF. CDR3 in DNA: TGTGCCATCAGTTTCTCCGGGACAGGGGCCTCCTACGAGCAGTACTTC.

J is TRBJ1-2 and V is TRBV28; possibly TRBD1 for D (5 bases). CDR1 MDHEN and CDR2 SYDVKM come from the germline V gene. This CDR3 contains 15 residues. V was trimmed by 3 bases and J by 5 bases, leaving 16 bases between them. CDR3 nucleotides: TGTGCCAGCAGTTTCCAGGGCCTCCTAGGGTATGGCTACACCTTC. Residues: CASSFQGLLGYGYTF.

There are a few counts of this clonotype. The chain carries TRBV18 and TRBJ1-5, with 7 bases aligning to TRBD1. The CDR3 is 14 amino acids. The J segment lost 5 bases and the V segment lost 6 bases, leaving 7 bases of the junction unmatched. The V gene's germline CDR1 is KGHSH and CDR2 LQKENI. The CDR3: CASSPEGGYQPQHF. DNA for the CDR3: TGTGCCAGCTCCCCGGAAGGGGGCTATCAGCCCCAGCATTTT.

This clonotype has just a few counts. The rearrangement joins TRBV3-1 to TRBJ2-1, with 9 bases aligning to TRBD2. Germline-derived CDR1 and CDR2 are LGHDT and YNNKEL (reference sequence). The CDR3 spans 16 residues. The trim removed 6 bases at V and 4 bases at J, leaving 10 bases unmatched. CDR3 in amino acids: CASSQTPSGRYNEQFF. CDR3 nucleotides: TGTGCCAGCAGTCAGACACCCAGCGGGAGGTACAATGAGCAGTTCTTC.

This clonotype has a count of ten or more. V gene TRBV5-1 combines with J gene TRBJ2-1, with D tentatively TRBD1 or TRBD2 (7 bases each). The ends were cut back, 0 bases at V and 10 bases at J, with 14 bases in the middle. Per the germline V gene, CDR1 is SGHRS and CDR2 is YFSETQ. The CDR3 runs to 14 residues. DNA of the CDR3: TGCGCCAGCAGCTTGGAACAGGGGAGGGTGGAGCAGTTCTTC. It translates to CASSLEQGRVEQFF.

This clonotype has a count of ten or more. The genes are TRBV18 and TRBJ2-1; D gene unclear. V lost 2 bases to trimming and J lost 3 bases, with 8 bases between them. In germline, CDR1 is KGHSH, CDR2 LQKENI. The CDR3 length is 14 residues. The CDR3 DNA is TGTGCCAGCTCACCAGCCTCTAGCTACAATGAGCAGTTCTTC. Its translation is CASSPASSYNEQFF.

This clonotype came up a few times. The rearrangement joins TRBV5-1 to TRBJ2-1; TRBD2 aligns across 13 bases. The CDR3 has 15 residues. V was pared by 4 bases and J by 7 bases, with 5 bases of the junction left unmatched. Germline loops: CDR1 SGHRS, CDR2 YFSETQ. The CDR3 sequence is CASSLTSGRDNEQFF. CDR3 coding DNA: TGCGCCAGCAGCCTAACTAGCGGGAGGGATAATGAGCAGTTCTTC.

This rearrangement joins TRBV12-3 or TRBV12-4 to TRBJ1-1; perhaps TRBD1 as D (5 bases). V was trimmed by 6 bases and J by 3 bases, leaving 14 bases between them. The CDR3 extends over 14 amino acids. This chain's CDR3 is CASRKGQGYTEAFF. The CDR3 DNA is TGTGCCAGCAGAAAAGGGCAGGGCTACACTGAAGCTTTCTTT.

The gene calls are TRBV6-1 and TRBJ2-5; 9 bases map to TRBD2. This CDR3 is 15 amino acids long. Germline V lookup: CDR1 MNHNS, CDR2 SASEGT. V gave up 5 bases and J gave up 5 bases; unmatched junction bases: 9. CDR3 sequence: CASSRLADTGETQYF. DNA for the CDR3: TGTGCCAGCAGTCGACTAGCGGACACAGGCGAGACCCAGTACTTC.

The rearrangement uses TRBV27 and TRBJ1-5, with 7 positions matching TRBD1. CDR1 and CDR2 from the germline V gene are MNHEY and SMNVEV (reference sequence). Trimming at V came to 6 bases and at J to 6 bases, leaving 5 bases not matched to a gene. The CDR3 contains 13 residues. Written as DNA, the CDR3 is TGTGCCAGCAGCCCGACAGGGCGTCAGCCCCAGCATTTT. It yields the protein CASSPTGRQPQHF.

The rearrangement uses TRBV11-2 and TRBJ1-6, with 8 bases that match TRBD1. CDR3 length equals 14 residues. Trimming at V came to 5 bases and at J to 10 bases, leaving 7 bases not matched to a gene. Looked up from germline, CDR1 is SGHAT and CDR2 is FQNNGV. The CDR3 loop is CASSTGQAYSPLHF. As DNA, the CDR3 is TGTGCCAGCAGCACGGGACAGGCCTACTCACCCCTCCACTTT.

This clonotype was counted only a few times. The genes are TRBV7-9 and TRBJ2-7; D is uncertain. The CDR3 is made up of 14 amino acids. V was clipped by 4 bases and J by 0 bases, with 10 bases between them. Germline values: CDR1 SEHNR, CDR2 FQNEAQ (reference sequence). This CDR3 reads CASSSDWSSYEQYF. In DNA form, the CDR3 reads TGTGCCAGCAGCTCCGACTGGAGCTCCTACGAGCAGTACTTC. The complete variable domain, with remaining parts taken from reference TRBV7-9 and TRBJ2-7, reads DTGVSQNPRHKITKRGQNVTFRCDPISEHNRLYWYRQTLGQGPEFLTYFQNEAQLEKSRLLSDRFSAERPKGSFSTLEIQRTEQGDSAMYLCASSSDWSSYEQYFGPGTRLTVT.

The chain couples TRBV6-2 or TRBV6-3 to TRBJ2-5; maybe TRBD1 (6 bases). CDR1 is MNHEY, CDR2 SVGEGT, per germline. V lost 6 bases to trimming and J lost 2 bases, with 13 bases between them. The CDR3 length is 14 residues. The CDR3 here is CASRRLGTQETQYF. CDR3 bases: TGTGCCAGCAGGCGACTGGGGACACAAGAGACCCAGTACTTC.

V and J are TRBV11-2 and TRBJ2-1, with D perhaps TRBD1 (5 bases). Per the germline V gene, CDR1 is SGHAT and CDR2 is FQNNGV. This CDR3 is 14 amino acids long. The V end was cut by 3 bases, the J end by 5 bases, with 11 bases between. CDR3 residues: CASSFPRANNEQFF. In DNA form, the CDR3 reads TGTGCCAGCAGCTTTCCCAGGGCCAACAATGAGCAGTTCTTC.

This chain joins TRBV27 and TRBJ1-5; D is uncertain. Germline-derived CDR1 and CDR2 are MNHEY and SMNVEV (reference sequence). CDR3 length equals 15 residues. Trimming cost V 5 bases and J 0 bases, with 11 bases left between them. This CDR3 is CASSPGESSNQPQHF. The CDR3 DNA reads TGTGCCAGCAGTCCCGGGGAGTCTAGCAATCAGCCCCAGCATTTT.

In this sample, this clonotype turned up many times. This chain joins TRBV6-1 and TRBJ2-1, with 10 bases lining up with TRBD2. The germline V gene encodes CDR1 MNHNS and CDR2 SASEGT. With V trimmed by 7 bases and J by 4 bases, 4 bases remained unmatched. The CDR3 is made up of 14 amino acids. CDR3 in DNA: TGTGCCAGCACCAGAGCGGGAGGGTACAATGAGCAGTTCTTC. This translates into CASTRAGGYNEQFF.